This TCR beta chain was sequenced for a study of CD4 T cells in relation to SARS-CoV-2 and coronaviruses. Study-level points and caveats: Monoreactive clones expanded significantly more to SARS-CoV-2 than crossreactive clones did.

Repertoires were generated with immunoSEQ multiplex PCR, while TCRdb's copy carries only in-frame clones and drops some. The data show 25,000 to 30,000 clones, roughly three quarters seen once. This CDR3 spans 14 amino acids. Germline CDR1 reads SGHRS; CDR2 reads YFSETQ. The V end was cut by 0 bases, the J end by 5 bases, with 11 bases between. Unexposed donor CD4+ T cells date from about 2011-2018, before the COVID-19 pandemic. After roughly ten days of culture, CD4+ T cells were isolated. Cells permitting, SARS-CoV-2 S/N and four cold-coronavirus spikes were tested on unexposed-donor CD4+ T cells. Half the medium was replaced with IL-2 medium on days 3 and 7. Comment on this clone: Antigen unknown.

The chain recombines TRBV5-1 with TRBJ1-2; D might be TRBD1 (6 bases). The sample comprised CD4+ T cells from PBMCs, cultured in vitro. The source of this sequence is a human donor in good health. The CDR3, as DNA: TGCGCCAGCAGCTTGGACGGGGGCACATATGGCTACACCTTC. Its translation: CASSLDGGTYGYTF.